Listed here are 2 T cell receptor beta chains from one sample, sequenced in a study of T cell changes during pregnancy in multiple sclerosis. The repertoire was sequenced with immunoSEQ multiplex PCR; TCRdb's copy has only in-frame clones and lacks some. In the table there are approximately 25,000 clones, around nine tenths of which are singletons. The specimen was CD8+ T cells from peripheral blood mononuclear cells, collected in the second trimester of pregnancy. These receptor sequences come from a female donor with multiple sclerosis, enrolled in a pregnancy study.

This rearrangement joins TRBV6-4 to TRBJ2-3, with 11 positions matching TRBD2. J lost 6 bases, V lost 5 bases, and 4 bases had no gene match. This CDR3 is 14 amino acids long. The germline V gene has CDR1 MRHNA and CDR2 SNTAGT. CDR3 in amino acids: CASSTSGGRDTQYF. The CDR3, as DNA: TGTGCCAGCAGTACTAGCGGGGGCAGGGATACGCAGTATTTT.

The chain uses TRBV27 and TRBJ2-3, with 9 positions matching TRBD1. There are 16 residues in the CDR3. The V gene end was trimmed by 5 bases and the J gene end by 2 bases; junction bases not matched to a gene: 8. From germline, CDR1 is MNHEY and CDR2 SMNVEV (reference sequence). As DNA, the CDR3 is TGTGCCAGCAGTCCATACAGGGGGCGCCCCACAGATACGCAGTATTTT. It encodes CASSPYRGRPTDTQYF.